Listed below are T cell receptor beta chains from one sample, sequenced in a study of CD8 T cells in ankylosing spondylitis. TCRdb recomputed calls from the 5' RACE reads with MiXCR, one row per CDR3 protein. The sample has about 450,000 distinct CDR3 sequences; roughly 26% are singletons. Source material: blood, either unsorted or a sorted T cell fraction (not recorded which). These receptors were taken from a male donor with ankylosing spondylitis. Each CDR3 is given with its conserved first and last residue. Fields, in order: D gene, J gene, V gene, clone size, CDR3 protein, CDR3 DNA. D genes are given only for firm matches. Rows may omit the clone size; those that give it use once, few, many or a size class.

>NA|TRBJ2-5|TRBV11-2|NA
CASSLEALRTQYF
TGTGCCAGCAGCTTAGAGGCCCTGAGGACCCAGTACTTC
>TRBD2|TRBJ2-5|TRBV6-2/TRBV6-3|NA
CASNGVAGVQETQYF
TGTGCCAGCAACGGCGTAGCGGGAGTCCAAGAGACCCAGTACTTC
>NA|TRBJ1-1|TRBV7-9|NA
CASSSKMGSEAFF
TGTGCCAGCAGCTCCAAGATGGGATCTGAAGCTTTCTTT
>NA|TRBJ2-1|TRBV7-2|few
CASSFSGVNEQFF
TGTGCCAGCAGCTTTTCAGGTGTCAATGAGCAGTTCTTC
>NA|TRBJ1-3|TRBV20-1|NA
CSAKRNSGNTIYF
TGCAGTGCTAAACGGAACTCTGGAAACACCATATATTTT
>NA|TRBJ1-4|TRBV19|NA
CASKRDSSEKLFF
TGTGCCAGTAAAAGGGATTCCTCGGAAAAACTGTTTTTT
>NA|TRBJ2-1|TRBV7-2|NA
CASSLEGSSREQFF
TGTGCCAGCAGCTTAGAGGGCTCCTCGCGTGAGCAGTTCTTC
>NA|TRBJ2-4|TRBV5-1|NA
CASSLGEYKNIQYF
TGCGCCAGCAGCTTGGGGGAATACAAAAACATTCAGTACTTC
>TRBD1|TRBJ2-1|TRBV29-1|few
CSVEDRTGGINEQFF
TGCAGCGTTGAAGACAGGACAGGGGGAATAAATGAGCAGTTCTTC
>NA|TRBJ2-5|TRBV29-1|few
CSVDAGVGETQYF
TGCAGCGTTGACGCAGGGGTAGGAGAGACCCAGTACTTC
>TRBD1|TRBJ1-3|TRBV11-1|many
CASSLAGTGSSRTGNTIYF
TGTGCCAGCAGCTTAGCCGGGACAGGAAGTTCTAGGACGGGGAACACCATATATTTT
>NA|TRBJ2-1|TRBV6-2/TRBV6-3|NA
CASSWDFDNEQFF
TGTGCCAGCAGTTGGGACTTCGACAATGAGCAGTTCTTC
>NA|TRBJ1-3|TRBV5-1|few
CASSWGVPGNTIYF
TGCGCCAGCAGCTGGGGGGTCCCTGGAAACACCATATATTTT
>NA|TRBJ2-1|TRBV7-7|few
CASSPGTHSYNEQFF
TGTGCCAGCAGCCCCGGGACTCATTCCTACAATGAGCAGTTCTTC
>NA|TRBJ1-2|TRBV5-1|NA
CASSSHVGSGYTF
TGCGCCAGCAGCTCGCATGTCGGCTCCGGCTACACCTTC
>TRBD2|TRBJ2-3|TRBV25-1|NA
CASSSPAGGPGDTQYF
TGTGCCAGCAGTTCTCCAGCGGGAGGGCCGGGAGATACGCAGTATTTT